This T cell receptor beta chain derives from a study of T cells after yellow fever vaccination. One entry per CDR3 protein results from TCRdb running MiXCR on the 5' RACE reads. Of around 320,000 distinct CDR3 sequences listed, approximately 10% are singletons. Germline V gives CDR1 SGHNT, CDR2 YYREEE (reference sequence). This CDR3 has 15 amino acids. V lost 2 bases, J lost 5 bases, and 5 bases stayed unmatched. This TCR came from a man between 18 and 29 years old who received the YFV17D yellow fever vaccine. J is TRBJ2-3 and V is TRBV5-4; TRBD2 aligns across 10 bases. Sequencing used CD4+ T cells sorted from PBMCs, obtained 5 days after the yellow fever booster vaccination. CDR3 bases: TGTGCCAGCAGCTTAAGCGGGGGGGCGAAAGATACGCAGTATTTT. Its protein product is CASSLSGGAKDTQYF.